The T cell receptor beta chain described here comes from a study of Ad26.COV2.S vaccination and SARS-CoV-2 variants. General study results and limits: Spike-specific TCR breadth ran higher among vaccine recipients than placebo recipients. Reported findings describe substantial breadth in spike-specific CD8+ and CD4+ T cell responses following vaccination.

In regard to this clone: Its antigen is unknown.

Clones were sequenced by immunoSEQ multiplex PCR, and TCRdb holds only the in-frame ones, with some missing. The table has 150,000 to 200,000 clones, 70% to 90% seen once. Trimming removed 4 bases at V and 4 bases at J, with 9 bases between. Germline CDR1 reads SGHRS; CDR2 reads YFSETQ. CDR3 length equals 13 residues. This TCR was recovered from a human donor who had recovered from COVID-19. This chain connects TRBV5-1 to TRBJ2-1, with D perhaps matching TRBD1 (6 bases). The sample here was peripheral blood, taken after recovery from COVID-19. Written as DNA, the CDR3 is TGCGCCAGCAGCACAGGGATGTACAATGAGCAGTTCTTC. It yields the protein CASSTGMYNEQFF.